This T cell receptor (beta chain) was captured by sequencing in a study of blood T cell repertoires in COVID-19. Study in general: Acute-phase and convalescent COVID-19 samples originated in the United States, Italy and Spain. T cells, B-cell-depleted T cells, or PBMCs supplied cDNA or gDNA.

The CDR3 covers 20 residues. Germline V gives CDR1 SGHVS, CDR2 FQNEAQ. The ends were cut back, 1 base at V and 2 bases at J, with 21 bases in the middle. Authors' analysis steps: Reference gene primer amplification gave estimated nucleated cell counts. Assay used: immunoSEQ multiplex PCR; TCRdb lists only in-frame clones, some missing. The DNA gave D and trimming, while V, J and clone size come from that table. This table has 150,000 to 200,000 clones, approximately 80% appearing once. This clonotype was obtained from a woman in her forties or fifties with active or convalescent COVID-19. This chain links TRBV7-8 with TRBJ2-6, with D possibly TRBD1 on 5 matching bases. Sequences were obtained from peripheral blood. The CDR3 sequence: CASSLESSGWVRTGANVLTF. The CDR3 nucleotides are TGTGCCAGCAGCTTAGAATCATCAGGGTGGGTGAGGACTGGGGCCAACGTCCTGACTTTC. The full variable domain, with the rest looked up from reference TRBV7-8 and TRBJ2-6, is GAGVSQSPRYKVAKRGQDVALRCDPISGHVSLFWYQQALGQGPEFLTYFQNEAQLDKSGLPSDRFFAERPEGSVSTLKIQRTQQEDSAVYLCASSLESSGWVRTGANVLTFGAGSRLTVL.